Presented here are 29 T cell receptor beta chains from one specimen sequenced in a study of blood T cell repertoires in COVID-19. TCRdb keeps only in-frame clones here, not all; method: immunoSEQ multiplex PCR. The table shows around 78,000 clones, with 82% occurring only once. Sequenced: peripheral blood. All receptors come from a human donor in a cohort sampled during active COVID-19.

The chain links TRBV19 to TRBJ2-7, with TRBD2 matching over 7 bases. Unmatched junction bases numbered 14, after V lost 9 bases and J lost 6 bases. This CDR3 is 14 amino acids long. Germline V gene data show CDR1 as LNHDA and CDR2 as SQIVND (reference sequence). CDR3 DNA sequence: TGTGCCAGCTCCAGGGAGGGTAAGATCAGCGAGCAGTACTTC. As protein: CASSREGKISEQYF.

The chain links TRBV20-1 to TRBJ1-1; D not resolved. V lost 3 bases and J 1 base, leaving 9 bases between the germline ends. This CDR3 comprises 13 residues. Germline V gene data show CDR1 as DFQATT and CDR2 as SNEGSKA (reference sequence). DNA of the CDR3: TGCAGTGCTAGTGAGACTGGGAACACTGAAGCTTTCTTT. Amino acids: CSASETGNTEAFF.

Turning to this clone: Other nucleotide sequences in the sample specify the same CDR3. The J gene is TRBJ2-5, the V gene TRBV2, with TRBD1 matching over 10 bases. The CDR3 has 15 amino acids. From germline, CDR1 is SNHLY and CDR2 FYNNEI. Trimming removed 3 bases from V and 2 bases from J; junction bases left unmatched: 3. CDR3 sequence (DNA): TGTGCCAGCAGTGATTCGGGACAGGGGCAAGAGACCCAGTACTTC. The encoded protein is CASSDSGQGQETQYF.

This chain uses TRBV3-1 (or the pseudogene TRBV3-2) with TRBJ2-7; D is perhaps TRBD1 (5 bases). There are 12 residues in the CDR3. Germline lookup yields CDR1 LGHDT and CDR2 YNNKEL (reference sequence). V was pared by 4 bases and J by 6 bases, with 10 bases between. The CDR3 DNA reads as TGTGCCAGCAGCCGAGTTAGGGGCGAGCAGTACTTC. Its protein product is CASSRVRGEQYF.

The chain has TRBV19 and TRBJ2-1; a weak D match, TRBD2 (6 bases). Germline V CDR1 and CDR2: LNHDA, SQIVND (reference sequence). CDR3 size: 14 residues. V dropped 4 bases and J dropped 1 base, with 8 bases sitting between them. In DNA, the CDR3 is TGTGCCAGTAGTAGGAGGGAGTCCTACAATGAGCAGTTCTTC. Encoded protein: CASSRRESYNEQFF.

This chain joins TRBV2 and TRBJ2-5; 7 nucleotides align to TRBD2. This CDR3 spans 14 amino acids. Trimming at V came to 2 bases and at J to 10 bases, leaving 10 bases not matched to a gene. Germline CDR1 is SNHLY and CDR2 is FYNNEI. The CDR3 loop is CASSEQLDSGGQYF. In nucleotides, the CDR3 is TGTGCCAGCAGTGAACAGCTGGACTCGGGGGGCCAGTACTTC.

The chain has TRBV7-9 and TRBJ2-5, with TRBD2 matching over 7 bases. V was clipped by 7 bases and J by 1 base; unmatched bases: 9. The CDR3 sequence is 15 residues long. Germline V gene sequence: CDR1 SEHNR, CDR2 FQNEAQ (reference sequence). The CDR3 loop is CASTRTGEGQETQYF. CDR3 coding DNA: TGTGCCAGCACCAGGACCGGGGAGGGCCAAGAGACCCAGTACTTC.

This clone was detected a few times. The genes are TRBV7-9 and TRBJ2-7; tentative D call: TRBD2 (6 bases). Deletions cut 6 bases from V and 3 bases from J, with 9 bases between. Germline V gene data show CDR1 as SEHNR and CDR2 as FQNEAQ (reference sequence). This CDR3 has 12 amino acids. The CDR3 loop reads CASRGGSYEQYF. The CDR3 DNA sequence: TGTGCCAGCAGGGGAGGAAGCTACGAGCAGTACTTC.

The V and J genes are TRBV5-4 and TRBJ1-2; D remains ambiguous. The V gene lost 2 bases and the J gene lost 0 bases, with 11 bases spanning the gap. The CDR3 extends over 15 amino acids. CDR1 and CDR2 from the germline V gene are SGHNT and YYREEE (reference sequence). The CDR3 region is CASSFSTAANYGYTF. The DNA for the CDR3 is TGTGCCAGCAGCTTTTCGACGGCGGCTAACTATGGCTACACCTTC.

This rearrangement joins TRBV9 to TRBJ2-2, with TRBD2 identical over 8 bases. The germline gives CDR1 SGDLS, CDR2 YYNGEE. The V gene end was trimmed by 0 bases and the J gene end by 2 bases; junction bases not matched to a gene: 3. The CDR3 runs to 16 residues. CDR3 region: CASSVGGGFNTGELFF. DNA for the CDR3: TGTGCCAGCAGCGTAGGCGGGGGGTTTAACACCGGGGAGCTGTTTTTT.

This chain links TRBV7-3 with TRBJ2-7, with D perhaps TRBD1 (6 bases). The CDR3 has 13 residues. Germline loops: CDR1 SGHTA, CDR2 FQGTGA. Trimming shortened V by 5 bases and J by 0 bases, and 8 bases separated the two germline ends. This CDR3 is CASSKGDSYEQYF. The CDR3 DNA reads as TGTGCCAGCAGCAAGGGGGACTCCTACGAGCAGTACTTC.

This chain connects TRBV7-9 to TRBJ2-3; D is uncertain. This CDR3 spans 14 amino acids. CDR1 is SEHNR, CDR2 FQNEAQ, per germline (reference sequence). The V gene lost 2 bases and the J gene lost 0 bases, with 6 bases spanning the gap. In DNA form, the CDR3 reads TGTGCCAGCAGCTTATCTAGGAGCACAGATACGCAGTATTTT. It specifies CASSLSRSTDTQYF.

This clone was recorded a few times. This chain links TRBV25-1 with TRBJ1-2; D might be TRBD1 (5 bases). V lost 6 bases to trimming and J lost 3 bases, with 14 bases between them. The CDR3 has 14 amino acids. Germline V lookup: CDR1 MGHDK, CDR2 SYGVNS. CDR3 loop: CASSAGSGYYGYTF. Here the CDR3 DNA reads TGTGCCAGCAGCGCAGGGTCGGGCTACTATGGCTACACCTTC.

This clone was seen a handful of times. V and J are TRBV20-1 and TRBJ2-7, with D tentatively TRBD2 (5 bases). Germline assignment: CDR1 DFQATT and CDR2 SNEGSKA (reference sequence). Trimming stripped 3 bases from V and 3 bases from J, with 15 bases between. The CDR3 contains 14 residues. The DNA of the CDR3 is TGCAGTGCTAGTTCTCGGGTGACTAACTACGAGCAGTACTTC. Translated, it gives CSASSRVTNYEQYF.

This clone was observed a handful of times. V is TRBV4-1 and J is TRBJ2-1; the D gene is possibly TRBD1 (5 bases). The CDR3 length is 14 residues. The germline gives CDR1 MGHRA, CDR2 YSYEKL. Trimming cost V 6 bases and J 4 bases, with 13 bases left between them. CDR3 bases: TGCGCCAGCAGAGGTGAAGGGGCGTACAATGAGCAGTTCTTC. Amino acids: CASRGEGAYNEQFF.

The chain recombines TRBV29-1 with TRBJ1-3; 9 nucleotides line up with TRBD1. V was pared by 6 bases and J by 14 bases, with 5 bases of the junction left unmatched. The length of the CDR3 is 10 residues. The V gene's germline CDR1 is SQVTM and CDR2 ANQGSEA. The CDR3 DNA is TGCAGCGTGATCCGGGACAGGGTATATTTT. Translation gives CSVIRDRVYF.

This chain joins TRBV27 and TRBJ2-7, with D possibly TRBD2 on 5 matching bases. The CDR3 has 13 amino acids. Germline CDR1 MNHEY, CDR2 SMNVEV (reference sequence). Trimming cost V 2 bases and J 0 bases, with 5 bases left between them. The CDR3 DNA sequence: TGTGCCAGCAGTTTACGGGGCTCCTACGAGCAGTACTTC. Its protein is CASSLRGSYEQYF.

The chain joins TRBV7-2 to TRBJ1-2; D gene unclear. CDR1 SGHTA and CDR2 FQGNSA come from the germline V gene. Trimming removed 5 bases from V and 5 bases from J, with 15 bases in between. This CDR3 spans 14 amino acids. In nucleotides, the CDR3 is TGTGCCAGCAGCCCCCGAGTTTTGGAGTATGGCTACACCTTC. Translating gives CASSPRVLEYGYTF.

V is TRBV10-3 and J is TRBJ2-1; TRBD1 matches at 8 bases. CDR1 and CDR2 from the germline V gene are ENHRY and SYGVKD. The CDR3 is 14 amino acids. V shed 8 bases, J shed 8 bases, and the junction held 11 bases outside the gene matches. The CDR3 sequence is CAIAPGQDSHEQFF. CDR3 sequence (DNA): TGTGCCATCGCCCCGGGACAGGACTCCCATGAGCAGTTCTTC.

The chain links TRBV5-1 to TRBJ2-1; TRBD2 agrees at 10 bases. This CDR3 has 16 residues. Germline V lookup: CDR1 SGHRS, CDR2 YFSETQ. The junction had 12 bases not matched to a gene; V was cut back by 4 bases and J by 8 bases. CDR3 nucleotide sequence: TGCGCCAGCAGCCGACGCCCTAGCGGGGGAAACGATGAGCAGTTCTTC. Translated, it gives CASSRRPSGGNDEQFF.

The chain combines TRBV6-5 with TRBJ1-1, with 7 bases fitting TRBD1. The CDR3 contains 15 residues. CDR1 MNHEY and CDR2 SVGAGI come from the germline V gene. Trimming cost V 6 bases and J 3 bases; bases outside gene matches: 10. The CDR3 coding sequence is TGTGCCAGCAGCTACGGAGGGGGCGCATACACTGAAGCTTTCTTT. This gives the protein CASSYGGGAYTEAFF.

This sequence joins TRBV19 and TRBJ1-1; TRBD1 agrees at 8 bases. The CDR3 loop spans 15 amino acids. Germline-derived CDR1 and CDR2 are LNHDA and SQIVND (reference sequence). Unmatched junction bases numbered 8, after V lost 8 bases and J lost 0 bases. CDR3 in DNA: TGTGCCAGTGGAGGACAGGGTGGGGTGAACACTGAAGCTTTCTTT. Protein sequence: CASGGQGGVNTEAFF.

The V call is TRBV30, the J call TRBJ1-1; 8 positions agree with TRBD1. CDR3 length equals 13 residues. Germline V gives CDR1 GTSNPN, CDR2 SVGIG (reference sequence). J was trimmed by 0 bases and V by 7 bases; bases with no gene match: 4. CDR3 region: CAYNRGMNTEAFF. The CDR3 DNA sequence: TGTGCCTACAACAGGGGGATGAACACTGAAGCTTTCTTT. Based on the CDR3 plus reference TRBV30 and TRBJ1-1, the full variable domain is SQTIHQWPATLVQPVGSPLSLECTVEGTSNPNLYWYRQAAGRGLQLLFYSVGIGQISSEVPQNLSASRPQDRQFILSSKKLLLSDSGFYLCAYNRGMNTEAFFGQGTRLTVV.

V is TRBV5-4 and J is TRBJ1-3; D is uncertain. The CDR3 spans 14 residues. Germline values: CDR1 SGHNT, CDR2 YYREEE (reference sequence). V dropped 0 bases and J dropped 0 bases, with 4 bases sitting between them. The CDR3 DNA reads as TGTGCCAGCAGCTTGGCCGGCTCTGGAAACACCATATATTTT. Protein: CASSLAGSGNTIYF.

The chain couples TRBV20-1 to TRBJ2-7; D is uncertain. V lost 3 bases and J lost 3, with 6 bases in between. The CDR3 is 11 amino acids. From germline, CDR1 is DFQATT and CDR2 SNEGSKA (reference sequence). This CDR3 reads CSASINYEQYF. The DNA of the CDR3 is TGCAGTGCTAGCATCAACTACGAGCAGTACTTC.

The V gene is TRBV11-2, the J gene TRBJ1-3, with D perhaps matching TRBD1 (5 bases). The CDR3 has 15 amino acids. The germline gives CDR1 SGHAT, CDR2 FQNNGV. Trimming shortened V by 5 bases and J by 0 bases, and 11 bases separated the two germline ends. CDR3 coding DNA: TGTGCCAGCAGCCCTTCGGGGGGCTCTGGAAACACCATATATTTT. Translation: CASSPSGGSGNTIYF.

The chain employs TRBV6-4 and TRBJ2-2; no firm D call. This CDR3 is built from 15 residues. The germline V gene has CDR1 MRHNA and CDR2 SNTAGT. V gave up 4 bases and J gave up 2 bases, with 11 bases separating them. Here the CDR3 reads CASSVNPTNTGELFF. As DNA, the CDR3 is TGTGCCAGCAGTGTTAATCCTACTAACACCGGGGAGCTGTTTTTT.

The chain combines TRBV10-2 with TRBJ1-6, with D tentatively TRBD1 (5 bases). The CDR3 consists of 18 residues. The ends were cut back, 2 bases at V and 9 bases at J, with 23 bases in the middle. Germline V CDR1 and CDR2: WSHSY, SAAADI. The CDR3 loop reads CASSETAAWGMGISPLHF. DNA of the CDR3: TGCGCCAGCAGTGAGACCGCCGCGTGGGGCATGGGGATTTCACCCCTCCACTTT.

The chain carries TRBV12-3 or TRBV12-4 and TRBJ1-1; D is ambiguous. The V gene lost 3 bases and the J gene lost 4 bases, with 3 bases spanning the gap. The CDR3 spans 11 residues. The CDR3 bases are TGTGCCAGCAGTTTCGGCACTGAAGCTTTCTTT. It translates to CASSFGTEAFF.